This T cell receptor (beta chain) stems from a study of early T cells in non-severe SARS-CoV-2 infection. The overall study: The authors sequenced bulk RNA from unsorted whole blood, leaving chains unpaired. Study-level points and caveats: The study's VDJdb matching favored anti-spike CD8 responses and missed private and CD4 specificities.

Attached unique molecular identifiers marked individual cDNA molecules. TCRdb re-called the 5' RACE reads through MiXCR, storing one row per CDR3 protein. The table has about 97,000 distinct CDR3 sequences, about 10% seen once. Comments on this clonotype: Its antigen remains unknown.

From germline, CDR1 is SEHNR and CDR2 FQNEAQ (reference sequence). This CDR3 is built from 13 residues. The ends were cut back, 7 bases at V and 0 bases at J, with 10 bases in the middle. This clonotype was obtained from an adult who was a healthcare worker with PCR-confirmed SARS-CoV-2 infection or an uninfected control (not recorded which). The starting material was whole blood, obtained at baseline. The chain is built from TRBV7-9 and TRBJ2-7, with D unresolved. The CDR3 region is CASTWATSYEQYF. For the CDR3, the DNA is TGTGCCAGCACCTGGGCCACCTCCTACGAGCAGTACTTC.